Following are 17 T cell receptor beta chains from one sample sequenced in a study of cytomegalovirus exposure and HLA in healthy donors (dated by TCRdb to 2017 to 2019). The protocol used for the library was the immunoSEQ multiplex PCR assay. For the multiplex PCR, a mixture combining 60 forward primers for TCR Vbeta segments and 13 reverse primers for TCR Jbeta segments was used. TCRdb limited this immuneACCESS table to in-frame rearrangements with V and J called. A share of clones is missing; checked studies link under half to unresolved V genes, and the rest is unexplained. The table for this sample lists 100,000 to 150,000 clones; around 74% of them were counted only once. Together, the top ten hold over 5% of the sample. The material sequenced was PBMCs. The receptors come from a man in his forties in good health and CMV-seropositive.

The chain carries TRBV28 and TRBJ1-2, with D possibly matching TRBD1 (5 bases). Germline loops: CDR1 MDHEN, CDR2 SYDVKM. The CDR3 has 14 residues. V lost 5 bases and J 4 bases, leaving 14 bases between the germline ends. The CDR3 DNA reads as TGTGCCAGCAGTCTCCCCCGGGACTTCTATGGCTACACCTTC. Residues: CASSLPRDFYGYTF.

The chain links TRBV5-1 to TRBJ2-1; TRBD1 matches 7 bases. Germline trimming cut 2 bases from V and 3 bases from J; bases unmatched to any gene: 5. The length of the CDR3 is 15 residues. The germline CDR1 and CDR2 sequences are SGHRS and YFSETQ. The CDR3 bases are TGCGCCAGCAGCTTTGACAGGGCTGACTACAATGAGCAGTTCTTC. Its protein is CASSFDRADYNEQFF.

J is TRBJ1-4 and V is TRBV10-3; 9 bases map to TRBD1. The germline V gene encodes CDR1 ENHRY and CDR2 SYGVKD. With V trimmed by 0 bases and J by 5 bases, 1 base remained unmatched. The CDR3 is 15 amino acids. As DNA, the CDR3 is TGTGCCATCAGTGAGTCCGGGACAGGGAATGAAAAACTGTTTTTT. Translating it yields CAISESGTGNEKLFF.

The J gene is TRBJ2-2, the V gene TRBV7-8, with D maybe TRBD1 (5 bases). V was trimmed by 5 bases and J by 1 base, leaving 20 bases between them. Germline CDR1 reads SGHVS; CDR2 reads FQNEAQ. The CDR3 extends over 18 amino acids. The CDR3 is CASSRDRNFPKNTGELFF. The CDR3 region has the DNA TGTGCCAGCAGCAGAGACAGAAATTTCCCAAAGAACACCGGGGAGCTGTTTTTT.

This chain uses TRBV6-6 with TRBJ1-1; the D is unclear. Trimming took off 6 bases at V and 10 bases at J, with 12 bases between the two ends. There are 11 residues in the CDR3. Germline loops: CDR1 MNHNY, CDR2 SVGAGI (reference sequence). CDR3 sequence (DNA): TGTGCCAGCAGGGGAGACAAGGCAGCTTTCTTT. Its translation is CASRGDKAAFF.

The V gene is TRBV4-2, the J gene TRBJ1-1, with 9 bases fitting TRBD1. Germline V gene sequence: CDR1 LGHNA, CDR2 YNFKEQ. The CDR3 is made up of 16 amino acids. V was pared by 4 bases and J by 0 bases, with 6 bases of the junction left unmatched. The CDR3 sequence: CASSRGGDRVNTEAFF. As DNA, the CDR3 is TGTGCCAGCAGCCGGGGTGGGGACAGGGTGAACACTGAAGCTTTCTTT.

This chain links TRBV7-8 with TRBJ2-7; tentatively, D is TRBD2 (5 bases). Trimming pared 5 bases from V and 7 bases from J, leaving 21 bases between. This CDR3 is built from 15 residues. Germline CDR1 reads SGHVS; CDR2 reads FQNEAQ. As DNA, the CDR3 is TGTGCCAGCAGCCCACGGACTGGACCCACTAAAGAGCAGTACTTC. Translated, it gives CASSPRTGPTKEQYF. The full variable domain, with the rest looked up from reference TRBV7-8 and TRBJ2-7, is GAGVSQSPRYKVAKRGQDVALRCDPISGHVSLFWYQQALGQGPEFLTYFQNEAQLDKSGLPSDRFFAERPEGSVSTLKIQRTQQEDSAVYLCASSPRTGPTKEQYFGPGTRLTVT.

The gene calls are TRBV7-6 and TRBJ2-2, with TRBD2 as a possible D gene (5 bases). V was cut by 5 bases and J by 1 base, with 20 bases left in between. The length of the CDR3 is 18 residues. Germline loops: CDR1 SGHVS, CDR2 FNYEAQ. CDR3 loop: CASSRLTSVRGNTGELFF. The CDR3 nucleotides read TGTGCCAGCAGCCGCCTTACGTCCGTCCGGGGGAACACCGGGGAGCTGTTTTTT.

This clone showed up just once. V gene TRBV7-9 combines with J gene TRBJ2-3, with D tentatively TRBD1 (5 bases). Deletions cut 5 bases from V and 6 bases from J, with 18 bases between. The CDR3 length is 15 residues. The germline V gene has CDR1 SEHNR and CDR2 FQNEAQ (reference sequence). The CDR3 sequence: CASSLYLDMGDTQYF. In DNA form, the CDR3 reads TGTGCCAGCAGCCTCTACCTGGACATGGGGGATACGCAGTATTTT.

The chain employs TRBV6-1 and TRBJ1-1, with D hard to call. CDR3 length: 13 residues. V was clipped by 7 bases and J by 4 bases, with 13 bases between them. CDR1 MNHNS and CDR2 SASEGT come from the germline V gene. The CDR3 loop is CASTFGSGTEAFF. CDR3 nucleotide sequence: TGTGCCAGCACTTTCGGGTCGGGCACTGAAGCTTTCTTT.

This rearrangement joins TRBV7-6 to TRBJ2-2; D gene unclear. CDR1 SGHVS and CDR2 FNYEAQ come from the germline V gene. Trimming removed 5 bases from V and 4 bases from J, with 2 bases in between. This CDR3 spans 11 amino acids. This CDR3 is CASSRTGELFF. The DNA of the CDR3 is TGTGCCAGCAGCCGCACCGGGGAGCTGTTTTTT.

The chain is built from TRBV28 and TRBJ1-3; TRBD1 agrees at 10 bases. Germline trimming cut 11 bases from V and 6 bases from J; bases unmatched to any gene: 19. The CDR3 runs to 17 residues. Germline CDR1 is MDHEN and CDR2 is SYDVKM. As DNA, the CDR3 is TGTGCCTCTACCCCCCCGGGGTCCGGGACAGGGGTAAACACCATATATTTT. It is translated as CASTPPGSGTGVNTIYF.

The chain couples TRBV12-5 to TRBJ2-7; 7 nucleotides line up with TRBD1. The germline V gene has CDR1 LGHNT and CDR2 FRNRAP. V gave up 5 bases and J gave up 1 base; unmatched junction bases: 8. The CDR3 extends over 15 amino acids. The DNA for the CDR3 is TGTGCTAGTGGTGCCCCGACAGGGCAATCCTACGAGCAGTACTTC. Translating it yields CASGAPTGQSYEQYF.

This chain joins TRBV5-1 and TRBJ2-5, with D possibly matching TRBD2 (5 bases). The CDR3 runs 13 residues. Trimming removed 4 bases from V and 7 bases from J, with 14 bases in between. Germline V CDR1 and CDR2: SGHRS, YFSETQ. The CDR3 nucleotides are TGCGCCAGCAGCATGGGAGCAACCCGGACCCAGTACTTC. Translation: CASSMGATRTQYF.

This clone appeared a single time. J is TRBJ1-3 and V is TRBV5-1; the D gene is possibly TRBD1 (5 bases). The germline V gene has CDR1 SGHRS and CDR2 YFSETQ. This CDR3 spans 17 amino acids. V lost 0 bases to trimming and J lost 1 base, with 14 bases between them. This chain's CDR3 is CASSLVSGPGSGNTIYF. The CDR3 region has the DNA TGCGCCAGCAGCTTGGTGTCAGGCCCAGGGTCTGGAAACACCATATATTTT.

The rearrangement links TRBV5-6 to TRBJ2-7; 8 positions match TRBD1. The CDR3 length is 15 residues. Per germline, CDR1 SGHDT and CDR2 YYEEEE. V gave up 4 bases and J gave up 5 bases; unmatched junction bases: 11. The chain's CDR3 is CASSRRTGRRDEQYF. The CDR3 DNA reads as TGTGCCAGCAGCAGAAGGACAGGGCGCCGGGACGAGCAGTACTTC.

In DNA, the CDR3 is TGTGCCAGCAGCTTGGAAGGAGGCTACTCCTACGAGCAGTACTTC. Encoded protein: CASSLEGGYSYEQYF. J is TRBJ2-7 and V is TRBV5-8, with a weak D call TRBD2 (5 bases). V dropped 0 bases and J dropped 0 bases, with 10 bases sitting between them. CDR3 length: 15 amino acids. Germline V gives CDR1 SGHTS, CDR2 YDEGEE. Full variable domain (remainder filled in from reference TRBV5-8 and TRBJ2-7): EAGVTQSPTHLIKTRGQQATLRCSPISGHTSVYWYQQALGLGLQFLLWYDEGEERNRGNFPPRFSGRQFPNYSSELNVNALELEDSALYLCASSLEGGYSYEQYFGPGTRLTVT.